This TCR beta chain was identified during a study of cytomegalovirus exposure and HLA in healthy donors. Broader study findings: Among CMV-associated TCR beta chains, most appeared HLA-restricted in a later analysis. Earlier analysis looked at TCR beta V segments, and most were productive about 90% or about 30% of the time. HLA allele associations emerged for around 15,000 TCR beta sequences in a later analysis, at 0.05 false discovery rate.

At collection, donors were nominally healthy, but unrecorded immune exposures were probable. Amplification used 60 Vbeta primers and 13 Jbeta primers. The repertoire was sequenced with immunoSEQ multiplex PCR; TCRdb's copy has only in-frame clones and lacks some. This table lists more than 100,000 clones. As concerns this clone: Its antigen remains unidentified.

Germline V lookup: CDR1 SGHRS, CDR2 YFSETQ. This CDR3 spans 13 amino acids. This sequence originates from a man aged 35-49 years in good health and CMV-seronegative. Sequencing was performed on PBMCs. This chain uses TRBV5-1 with TRBJ2-3; 9 bases fit TRBD2. CDR3 in amino acids: CASAGGAADTQYF. CDR3 nucleotides: TGCGCGAGCGCGGGGGGGGCGGCAGATACGCAGTATTTT.